This T cell receptor beta chain was profiled in a study of cytomegalovirus exposure and HLA in healthy donors. Separation from the approximately 710-subject first cohort characterized the approximately 130-subject validation cohort, to which the donors belonged. The ends were cut back, 5 bases at V and 4 bases at J, with 15 bases in the middle. The CDR3 consists of 16 residues. In germline, CDR1 is MDHEN, CDR2 SYDVKM. Generated by immunoSEQ multiplex PCR, the TCRdb table keeps only in-frame clones and is missing some. The data show roughly 50,000 clones, approximately 89% seen once. This chain joins TRBV28 and TRBJ1-6, with D maybe TRBD1 (6 bases). The sample comprised PBMCs. This receptor was obtained from a woman between 18 and 29 years old in good health and CMV-seropositive. The CDR3 here is CASSPAGASYNSPLHF. CDR3 in DNA: TGTGCCAGCAGTCCCGCGGGGGCCTCTTATAATTCACCCCTCCACTTT.